The 18 T cell receptor beta chains below come from one sample, sequenced in a study of metastatic and nonmetastatic thyroid tumors. All patients were untreated before thyroid surgery. TCRdb called clones again from the PCR reads with MiXCR. The repertoire holds roughly 30,000 clones, with 25% to 30% as singletons. Sequencing was performed on blood. All receptors derive from a female donor with papillary thyroid cancer or a benign thyroid nodule (not recorded which). Some clones in this sample may be carry-over from other donors' samples.

This clone has more than one count but fewer than ten. The chain has TRBV19 and TRBJ2-7; the D gene is possibly TRBD1 (6 bases). Trimming cost V 5 bases and J 4 bases, with 12 bases left between them. This CDR3 spans 13 amino acids. Per the germline V gene, CDR1 is LNHDA and CDR2 is SQIVND (reference sequence). The CDR3 DNA is TGTGCCAGTAGTGAGGTCAGGGGTTACGAGCAGTACTTC. This sequence encodes CASSEVRGYEQYF.

This clone was counted a few times. In nucleotides, the CDR3 is TGTGCCAGCAGCTTGACGACAGGGGCAGATTCACCCCTCCACTTT. It translates to CASSLTTGADSPLHF. The chain employs TRBV13 and TRBJ1-6, with TRBD1 identical over 8 bases. The CDR3 extends over 15 amino acids. Losses at the gene ends were 3 bases for V and 8 bases for J; bases not matched to a gene: 6. Germline assignment: CDR1 PRHDT and CDR2 FYEKMQ (reference sequence).

The table lists this clone with many counts. The gene calls are TRBV28 and TRBJ2-5, with 7 bases lining up with TRBD2. The CDR3 is made up of 15 amino acids. V shed 2 bases, J shed 4 bases, and the junction held 7 bases outside the gene matches. Germline V gene data show CDR1 as MDHEN and CDR2 as SYDVKM. The CDR3 here is CASSLLAELRETQYF. The CDR3, as DNA: TGTGCCAGCAGTTTACTAGCGGAATTGCGAGAGACCCAGTACTTC.

The CDR3 sequence is CASSLMNTGTDTQYF. The CDR3 coding sequence is TGTGCCAGCAGCTTAATGAACACAGGAACAGATACGCAGTATTTT. The chain employs TRBV11-1 and TRBJ2-3, with D tentatively TRBD1 (5 bases). V lost 2 bases and J 3 bases, leaving 12 bases between the germline ends. Looked up from germline, CDR1 is SGHAT and CDR2 is FQDESV (reference sequence). The CDR3 is 15 residues long.

This clone was observed at least ten times. V gene TRBV6-2 or TRBV6-3 combines with J gene TRBJ1-5; no firm D call. Germline loops: CDR1 MNHEY, CDR2 SVGEGT. Trimming removed 10 bases from V and 6 bases from J, with 16 bases in between. The CDR3 loop spans 13 amino acids. DNA of the CDR3: TGTGCCACCCAATCAGGTTCGGCTCAGCCCCAGCATTTT. This codes for CATQSGSAQPQHF.

This chain connects TRBV7-3 to TRBJ2-6; the D is unclear. V gave up 0 bases and J gave up 4 bases, with 7 bases separating them. There are 15 residues in the CDR3. Germline V gene data show CDR1 as SGHTA and CDR2 as FQGTGA. The CDR3: CASSLTGIGANVLTF. The CDR3, as DNA: TGTGCCAGCAGCTTAACAGGGATCGGGGCCAACGTCCTGACTTTC.

In its sample, this clone was seen many times. This chain joins TRBV18 and TRBJ2-7, with D possibly TRBD1 on 6 matching bases. Deletions cut 5 bases from V and 4 bases from J, with 9 bases between. The CDR3 runs to 12 residues. CDR1 KGHSH and CDR2 LQKENI come from the germline V gene. CDR3 bases: TGTGCCAGCTCAGCAGGGGTTTACGAGCAGTACTTC. Translation gives CASSAGVYEQYF.

There are a few counts of this clone. The chain is built from TRBV6-1 and TRBJ2-7, with 8 bases matching TRBD1. V shed 6 bases and J 0 bases; nucleotides not matched to a gene: 7. The CDR3 is made up of 15 amino acids. Germline lookup yields CDR1 MNHNS and CDR2 SASEGT. CDR3 coding DNA: TGTGCCAGCAGCCCCGACAGGGGCAACTCCTACGAGCAGTACTTC. Protein sequence: CASSPDRGNSYEQYF.

This clone was seen ten or more times. Distinct nucleotide sequences in the sample also encode this CDR3. The V gene is TRBV6-4, the J gene TRBJ2-3; TRBD2 matches at 9 bases. The CDR3 has 19 residues. Germline-derived CDR1 and CDR2 are MRHNA and SNTAGT. Trimming at V came to 6 bases and at J to 0 bases, leaving 16 bases not matched to a gene. CDR3 in amino acids: CASRGLASRLDTSTDTQYF. The CDR3 DNA reads as TGTGCCAGCAGAGGACTAGCGTCCCGCCTTGATACTAGCACAGATACGCAGTATTTT.

The sample holds a few counts of this clone. The chain recombines TRBV6-1 with TRBJ1-5; D is possibly TRBD1 (6 bases). V was clipped by 6 bases and J by 6 bases, with 12 bases between them. CDR1 is MNHNS and CDR2 is SASEGT in the germline V gene. This CDR3 comprises 13 residues. This CDR3 reads CASSQTGRQPQHF. The CDR3, as DNA: TGTGCCAGCAGCCAGACAGGCCGTCAGCCCCAGCATTTT.

The V call is TRBV19, the J call TRBJ2-6; D unclear. The CDR3 is 14 amino acids. Per germline, CDR1 LNHDA and CDR2 SQIVND (reference sequence). V was trimmed by 5 bases and J by 0 bases, leaving 5 bases between them. The CDR3, as DNA: TGTGCCAGTAGTGCCCCCTCTGGGGCCAACGTCCTGACTTTC. It encodes CASSAPSGANVLTF.

The gene calls are TRBV5-1 and TRBJ2-7; 7 nucleotides align to TRBD1. Germline lookup yields CDR1 SGHRS and CDR2 YFSETQ. The V and J ends lost 4 bases and 1 base, in that order; junction bases with no gene match: 8. The CDR3 runs 15 residues. CDR3 DNA sequence: TGCGCCAGCAGCCCCCCGACAGGGAAGTCCTACGAGCAGTACTTC. It is translated as CASSPPTGKSYEQYF.

V gene TRBV11-2 combines with J gene TRBJ2-7, with D unresolved. Germline V gene data show CDR1 as SGHAT and CDR2 as FQNNGV. The V and J ends lost 6 bases and 2 bases respectively, with 8 bases between them. The CDR3 contains 12 residues. The CDR3 nucleotides are TGTGCCAGCAGTCAAGATGCCTACGAGCAGTACTTC. Amino acids: CASSQDAYEQYF.

This clone occurred a few times. This CDR3 is CAISEGGAGYTF. The CDR3 region has the DNA TGTGCCATCAGTGAGGGGGGGGCTGGCTACACCTTC. The chain is built from TRBV10-3 and TRBJ1-2, with D maybe TRBD1 (6 bases). This CDR3 comprises 12 residues. Per the germline V gene, CDR1 is ENHRY and CDR2 is SYGVKD. V lost 2 bases, J lost 7 bases, and 8 bases lay in between.

The rearrangement uses TRBV6-2 or TRBV6-3 and TRBJ1-3, with a tentative D call TRBD1 (6 bases). Trimming shortened V by 10 bases and J by 2 bases, and 24 bases separated the two germline ends. This CDR3 contains 17 residues. The germline V gene encodes CDR1 MNHEY and CDR2 SVGEGT. The CDR3 is CANTGSTRQETGNTIYF. CDR3 nucleotide sequence: TGTGCCAACACTGGATCTACGAGACAGGAAACTGGAAACACCATATATTTT.

The genes are TRBV2 and TRBJ2-1, with D perhaps matching TRBD2 (6 bases). Germline V lookup: CDR1 SNHLY, CDR2 FYNNEI. The CDR3 totals 13 residues. V was trimmed by 4 bases and J by 6 bases, leaving 10 bases between them. CDR3 loop: CASSVERANEQFF. In DNA, the CDR3 is TGTGCCAGCAGTGTCGAGCGGGCCAATGAGCAGTTCTTC.

This clone has just a few counts. The CDR3 DNA is TGTGCCAGCAGTGTCGCCAGACAAGATACGCAGTATTTT. Protein: CASSVARQDTQYF. V gene TRBV2 combines with J gene TRBJ2-3, with D hard to call. V gave up 4 bases and J gave up 5 bases, with 10 bases separating them. This CDR3 has 13 residues. Germline lookup yields CDR1 SNHLY and CDR2 FYNNEI.

This clone was recorded at least ten times. The chain carries TRBV5-4 and TRBJ1-1; no firm D call. The CDR3 extends over 14 amino acids. V was pared by 0 bases and J by 1 base, with 7 bases between. CDR1 SGHNT and CDR2 YYREEE come from the germline V gene (reference sequence). CDR3 protein: CASSLGAENTEAFF. CDR3 nucleotides: TGTGCCAGCAGCTTGGGCGCCGAGAACACTGAAGCTTTCTTT. Full variable domain (rest looked up from reference TRBV5-4 and TRBJ1-1): ETGVTQSPTHLIKTRGQQVTLRCSSQSGHNTVSWYQQALGQGPQFIFQYYREEENGRGNFPPRFSGLQFPNYSSELNVNALELDDSALYLCASSLGAENTEAFFGQGTRLTVV.